Shown below are 25 T cell receptor beta chains from a single sample sequenced in a study of blood T cells in healthy people across ages (dated by TCRdb to 2015 to 2017). The method behind the library was 5' RACE. The sequencer was an Illumina HiSeq 2500. The second PCR ran for about 6 to 11 cycles and used a J-beta primer mix along with a sample-barcoded 5' primer. TCRdb passed the public sequencing reads through fastp at Q25 and MiXCR, retaining productive beta sequences. Every distinct CDR3 protein forms one entry, paired with its most common genes and DNA. In all, the sample holds hundreds of thousands of distinct CDR3 sequences, and roughly 50% of those were seen once. The top ten hold about two fifths of the sample. Material for sequencing was blood. These receptors were obtained from a man older than 75 in good health.

This chain connects TRBV6-2 or TRBV6-3 to TRBJ1-2; D unresolved. Trimming cost V 4 bases and J 4 bases, with 10 bases left between them. The germline V gene has CDR1 MNHEY and CDR2 SVGEGT. CDR3 length: 13 residues. CDR3 sequence (DNA): TGTGCCAGCAGTTTGGAGACTCTCTATGGCTACACCTTC. Its protein product is CASSLETLYGYTF.

The V call is TRBV6-5, the J call TRBJ2-3, with D possibly matching TRBD1 (6 bases). Germline assignment: CDR1 MNHEY and CDR2 SVGAGI. The V end was cut by 7 bases, the J end by 14 bases, with 22 bases between. The CDR3 totals 13 residues. DNA for the CDR3: TGTGCCAGCACCTCAGGGGTAGGGAGATACGCGTATTTT. It yields the protein CASTSGVGRYAYF.

Worth noting for this clonotype: One junction end does not reproduce the germline sequence, and a read error may be involved. The CDR3 loop reads CTTSGDRGYNEQFF. As DNA, the CDR3 is TGTACCACCAGTGGGGACAGGGGCTACAATGAGCAGTTCTTC. The V gene is TRBV24-1, the J gene TRBJ2-1; TRBD1 matches at 10 bases. Germline values: CDR1 KGHDR, CDR2 SFDVKD. CDR3 length equals 14 residues.

This rearrangement joins TRBV15 to TRBJ2-4, with TRBD1 matching over 10 bases. The length of the CDR3 is 15 residues. Germline V CDR1 and CDR2: LNHNV, YYDKDF (reference sequence). The junction had 1 base not matched to a gene; V was cut back by 1 base and J by 4 bases. DNA for the CDR3: TGTGCCACCAGCAGAGGACAGGGGGCTAAAAACATTCAGTACTTC. It encodes CATSRGQGAKNIQYF. The complete variable domain, with remaining parts taken from reference TRBV15 and TRBJ2-4, reads DAMVIQNPRYQVTQFGKPVTLSCSQTLNHNVMYWYQQKSSQAPKLLFHYYDKDFNNEADTPDNFQSRRPNTSFCFLDIRSPGLGDTAMYLCATSRGQGAKNIQYFGAGTRLSVL.

The chain couples TRBV6-5 to TRBJ1-2; a weak D match, TRBD1 (5 bases). The germline CDR1 and CDR2 sequences are MNHEY and SVGAGI. The CDR3 runs to 13 residues. V lost 6 bases, J lost 2 bases, and 10 bases lay in between. The CDR3 bases are TGTGCCAGCAGCATAGGACACAACTATGGCTACACCTTC. Its translation is CASSIGHNYGYTF.

The chain has TRBV6-5 and TRBJ2-1, with TRBD2 matching over 12 bases. CDR3 size: 16 residues. CDR1 and CDR2 from the germline V gene are MNHEY and SVGAGI. J lost 4 bases, V lost 0 bases, and 1 base had no gene match. Written as DNA, the CDR3 is TGTGCCAGCAGTTACTCGACTAGCGGGAGTTACAATGAGCAGTTCTTC. Its protein is CASSYSTSGSYNEQFF.

This clonotype was detected a few times. The J gene is TRBJ1-2, the V gene TRBV5-1, with D unresolved. The CDR3 totals 14 residues. Germline V gene sequence: CDR1 SGHRS, CDR2 YFSETQ. Trimming stripped 0 bases from V and 2 bases from J, with 8 bases between. The CDR3 coding sequence is TGCGCCAGCAGCTTGGGAAGCAGGAACTATGGCTACACCTTC. Translated, it gives CASSLGSRNYGYTF.

The gene calls are TRBV6-2 or TRBV6-3 and TRBJ2-5; 14 nucleotides match TRBD2. J gave up 4 bases and V 0 bases, and 7 bases lay outside the gene matches. CDR3 size: 18 residues. From germline, CDR1 is MNHEY and CDR2 SVGEGT. The CDR3 sequence: CASSYSKGLAGDGETQYF. DNA of the CDR3: TGTGCCAGCAGTTACTCAAAGGGACTAGCGGGAGATGGAGAGACCCAGTACTTC.

A few counts support this clonotype. The chain employs TRBV9 and TRBJ2-3; TRBD2 aligns across 13 bases. V lost 0 bases to trimming and J lost 1 base; unmatched junction nucleotides: 2. The germline V gene has CDR1 SGDLS and CDR2 YYNGEE. CDR3 length equals 17 residues. CDR3 nucleotides: TGTGCCAGCAGCGTAGGGACTAGCGGGAGCGGCACAGATACGCAGTATTTT. It encodes CASSVGTSGSGTDTQYF.

The chain couples TRBV7-4 to TRBJ1-1; D not certain. The germline V and J ends were trimmed by 5 bases and 0 bases, with 16 bases remaining between them. The CDR3 is 16 amino acids. CDR1 SGHVT and CDR2 SQSDAQ come from the germline V gene. The CDR3 coding sequence is TGTGCCAGCAGCCCTCTGGCCCGGCAGCTGAACACTGAAGCTTTCTTT. This gives the protein CASSPLARQLNTEAFF.

The chain combines TRBV10-3 with TRBJ2-1, with 7 bases matching TRBD2. After removal of 7 bases from V and 8 bases from J, the junction contained 8 bases not matched to a gene. CDR3 size: 13 residues. Germline V CDR1 and CDR2: ENHRY, SYGVKD. The CDR3 loop is CAIKGAGEYEQFF. CDR3 sequence (DNA): TGTGCCATCAAAGGGGCGGGAGAGTATGAGCAGTTCTTC.

This chain uses TRBV29-1 with TRBJ2-7; 9 bases are a match to TRBD1. This CDR3 has 12 residues. Germline values: CDR1 SQVTM, CDR2 ANQGSEA. Trimming removed 7 bases from V and 5 bases from J; junction bases left unmatched: 6. In nucleotides, the CDR3 is TGCAGCGCAGACAGGGGGGAGAACGAGCAGTACTTC. Protein sequence: CSADRGENEQYF.

This clonotype was observed a few times. This chain uses TRBV7-2 with TRBJ1-6; no definite D call. The germline gives CDR1 SGHTA, CDR2 FQGNSA. Between the trimmed V and J ends, which lost 6 bases and 11 bases, there was a span of 20 bases. There are 15 residues in the CDR3. CDR3 coding DNA: TGTGCCAGCAGGCTCCTCCCCGCGGGCCCGACACCCCTCCACTTT. It translates to CASRLLPAGPTPLHF.

This chain links TRBV13 with TRBJ2-5; D is possibly TRBD2 (5 bases). Germline V gene lookup returns CDR1 PRHDT and CDR2 FYEKMQ (reference sequence). This CDR3 region has 14 residues. With 5 bases removed from V and 1 base from J, the gap between germline ends came to 11 bases. The CDR3 sequence: CASSTTGFQETQYF. In nucleotides, the CDR3 is TGTGCCAGCAGCACCACGGGGTTCCAAGAGACCCAGTACTTC.

The gene calls are TRBV6-5 and TRBJ1-2; 9 bases align to TRBD1. Germline V gene lookup returns CDR1 MNHEY and CDR2 SVGAGI. The CDR3 is 15 amino acids. Unmatched junction bases numbered 8, after V lost 2 bases and J lost 7 bases. The CDR3 bases are TGTGCCAGCAGTTACGGCGGGACAGGGAACGTTGGCTACACCTTC. It codes for CASSYGGTGNVGYTF.

This clonotype was seen a handful of times. V and J are TRBV20-1 and TRBJ2-1, with no clear D. The CDR3 runs 11 residues. With 7 bases removed from V and 7 bases from J, the gap between germline ends came to 11 bases. Germline CDR1 and CDR2: DFQATT and SNEGSKA (reference sequence). DNA of the CDR3: TGCAGTGTCCTCCGGGTTAATGAGCAGTTCTTC. As protein: CSVLRVNEQFF.

This clonotype was counted only a few times. This chain uses TRBV20-1 with TRBJ1-1; D uncertain. The length of the CDR3 is 13 residues. V was cut by 3 bases and J by 3 bases, with 11 bases left in between. The germline V gene has CDR1 DFQATT and CDR2 SNEGSKA (reference sequence). The CDR3 reads CSASSPGHTEAFF. The CDR3 region has the DNA TGCAGTGCTAGCTCCCCCGGCCACACTGAAGCTTTCTTT.

About this clonotype itself: The junction does not match germline at one end; this may be a read error. This chain uses TRBV25-1 with TRBJ2-7, with 8 positions matching TRBD1. The CDR3 sequence is 11 residues long. The germline CDR1 and CDR2 sequences are MGHDK and SYGVNS. CDR3 sequence reads: CASRGQSEQYF. DNA of the CDR3: TGCGCCAGCAGGGGGCAGTCTGAGCAGTACTTC.

The V and J genes are TRBV2 and TRBJ2-1; D is ambiguous. The V and J ends lost 4 bases and 3 bases respectively, with 10 bases between them. The CDR3 covers 14 residues. Germline V gene sequence: CDR1 SNHLY, CDR2 FYNNEI. As DNA, the CDR3 is TGTGCCAGCAGTGGCGGACCCCTCTACAATGAGCAGTTCTTC. Its translation is CASSGGPLYNEQFF. Full variable domain (remainder filled in from reference TRBV2 and TRBJ2-1): EPEVTQTPSHQVTQMGQEVILRCVPISNHLYFYWYRQILGQKVEFLVSFYNNEISEKSEIFDDQFSVERPDGSNFTLKIRSTKLEDSAMYFCASSGGPLYNEQFFGPGTRLTVL.

This chain uses TRBV6-2 or TRBV6-3 with TRBJ1-1; D ambiguous. The CDR3 extends over 15 amino acids. Trimming removed 5 bases at V and 1 base at J, with 14 bases between. Germline V gives CDR1 MNHEY, CDR2 SVGEGT. The CDR3 spells CASSATRYPNTEAFF. In DNA, the CDR3 is TGTGCCAGCAGTGCCACCAGGTACCCGAACACTGAAGCTTTCTTT.

The chain employs TRBV20-1 and TRBJ1-4, with 7 positions matching TRBD1. Unmatched junction bases numbered 11, after V lost 6 bases and J lost 7 bases. Germline-derived CDR1 and CDR2 are DFQATT and SNEGSKA (reference sequence). The CDR3 length is 14 residues. This CDR3 is CSARSRGGVEKLFF. As DNA, the CDR3 is TGCAGTGCACGATCCAGGGGGGGGGTTGAAAAACTGTTTTTT.

The chain joins TRBV27 to TRBJ2-3; TRBD1 matches at 10 bases. The CDR3 extends over 16 amino acids. Trimming removed 1 base from V and 14 bases from J; junction bases left unmatched: 15. Germline CDR1 and CDR2: MNHEY and SMNVEV (reference sequence). The CDR3 sequence is CASSLWGTGEHRYAYF. CDR3 in DNA: TGTGCCAGCAGTTTATGGGGGACAGGGGAGCACAGATACGCGTATTTT.

There are a few counts of this clonotype. V usage is TRBV6-1 and J usage is TRBJ2-3, with TRBD2 identical over 8 bases. The CDR3 has 14 residues. The germline V gene encodes CDR1 MNHNS and CDR2 SASEGT. The J segment lost 14 bases and the V segment lost 6 bases, leaving 16 bases of the junction unmatched. In DNA, the CDR3 is TGTGCCAGCAGCCCAGCGGGAGAGCACAGATACGCGTATTTT. It is translated as CASSPAGEHRYAYF.

This clonotype was counted only a few times. The V and J genes are TRBV11-2 and TRBJ2-4; 8 bases map to TRBD2. The CDR3 runs 15 residues. The V gene's germline CDR1 is SGHAT and CDR2 FQNNGV. V dropped 5 bases and J dropped 13; count of bases not matched to a gene: 16. The DNA for the CDR3 is TGTGCCAGCAGCCAACAACTAGCGGAGGTACGGGAGCAGTACTTC. This gives the protein CASSQQLAEVREQYF.

This chain connects TRBV4-2 to TRBJ2-7; a weak D match, TRBD2 (6 bases). V was clipped by 2 bases and J by 7 bases, with 18 bases between them. Germline CDR1 LGHNA, CDR2 YNFKEQ. CDR3 length: 15 amino acids. CDR3 sequence (DNA): TGTGCCAGCAGCCAACCGAGCTGGGACGCGGGGGAGCAGTACTTC. It codes for CASSQPSWDAGEQYF.